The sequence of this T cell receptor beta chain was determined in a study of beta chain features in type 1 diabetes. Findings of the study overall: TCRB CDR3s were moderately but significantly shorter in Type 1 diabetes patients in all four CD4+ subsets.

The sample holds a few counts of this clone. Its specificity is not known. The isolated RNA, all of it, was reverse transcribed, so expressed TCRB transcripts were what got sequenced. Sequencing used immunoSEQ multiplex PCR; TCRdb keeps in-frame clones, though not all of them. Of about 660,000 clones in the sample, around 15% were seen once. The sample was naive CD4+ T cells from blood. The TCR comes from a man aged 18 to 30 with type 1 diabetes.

This CDR3 is CASSPWTGTQETQYF. The CDR3 DNA reads TGTGCCAGCTCACCCTGGACAGGGACACAAGAGACCCAGTACTTC. This chain connects TRBV18 to TRBJ2-5; 8 bases map to TRBD1. This CDR3 is 15 amino acids long. V shed 3 bases, J shed 2 bases, and the junction held 5 bases outside the gene matches. The germline gives CDR1 KGHSH, CDR2 LQKENI.